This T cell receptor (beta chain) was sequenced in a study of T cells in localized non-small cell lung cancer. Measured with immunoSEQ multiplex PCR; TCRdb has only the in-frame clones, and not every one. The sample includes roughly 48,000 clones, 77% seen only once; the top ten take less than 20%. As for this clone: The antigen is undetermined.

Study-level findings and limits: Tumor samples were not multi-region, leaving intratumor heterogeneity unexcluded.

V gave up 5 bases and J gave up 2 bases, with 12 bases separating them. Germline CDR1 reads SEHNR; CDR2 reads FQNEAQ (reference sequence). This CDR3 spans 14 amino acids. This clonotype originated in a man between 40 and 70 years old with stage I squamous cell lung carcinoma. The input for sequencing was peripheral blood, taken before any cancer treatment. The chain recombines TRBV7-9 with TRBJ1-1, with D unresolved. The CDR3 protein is CASSLKGVNTEAFF. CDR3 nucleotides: TGTGCCAGCAGCCTAAAGGGTGTCAACACTGAAGCTTTCTTT.